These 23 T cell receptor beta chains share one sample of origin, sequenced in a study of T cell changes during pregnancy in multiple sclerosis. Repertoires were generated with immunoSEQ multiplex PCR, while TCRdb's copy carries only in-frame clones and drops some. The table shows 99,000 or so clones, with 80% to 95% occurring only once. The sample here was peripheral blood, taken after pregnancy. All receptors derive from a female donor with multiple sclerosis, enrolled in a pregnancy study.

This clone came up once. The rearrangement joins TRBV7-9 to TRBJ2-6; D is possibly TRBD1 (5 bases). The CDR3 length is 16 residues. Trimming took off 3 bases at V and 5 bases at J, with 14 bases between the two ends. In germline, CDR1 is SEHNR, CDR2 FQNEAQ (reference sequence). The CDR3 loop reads CASSLGTGIWANVLTF. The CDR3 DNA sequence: TGTGCCAGCAGCTTGGGTACAGGAATCTGGGCCAACGTCCTGACTTTC.

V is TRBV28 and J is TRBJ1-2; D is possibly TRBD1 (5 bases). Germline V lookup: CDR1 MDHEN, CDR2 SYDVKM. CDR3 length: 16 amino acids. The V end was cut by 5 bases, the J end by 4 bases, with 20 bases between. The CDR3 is CASSPPDTHGPYGYTF. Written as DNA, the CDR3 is TGTGCCAGCAGTCCCCCGGACACTCATGGCCCCTATGGCTACACCTTC.

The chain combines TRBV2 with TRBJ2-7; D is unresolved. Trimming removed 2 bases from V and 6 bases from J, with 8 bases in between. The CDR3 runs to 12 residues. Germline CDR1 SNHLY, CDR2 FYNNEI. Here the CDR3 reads CASSEQLGEQYF. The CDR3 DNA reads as TGTGCCAGCAGTGAACAGCTAGGCGAGCAGTACTTC.

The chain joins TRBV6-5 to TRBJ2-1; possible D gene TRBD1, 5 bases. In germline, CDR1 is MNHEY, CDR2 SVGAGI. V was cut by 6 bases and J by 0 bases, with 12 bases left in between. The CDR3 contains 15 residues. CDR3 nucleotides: TGTGCCAGCAGCCGTCAGGGTAGCTCCTACAATGAGCAGTTCTTC. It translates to CASSRQGSSYNEQFF.

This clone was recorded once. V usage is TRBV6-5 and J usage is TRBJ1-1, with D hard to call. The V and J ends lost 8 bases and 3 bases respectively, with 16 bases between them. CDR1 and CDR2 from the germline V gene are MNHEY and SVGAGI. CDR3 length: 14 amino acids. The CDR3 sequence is CASGGKLGYTEAFF. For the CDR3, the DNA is TGTGCCAGCGGCGGGAAGTTAGGGTACACTGAAGCTTTCTTT.

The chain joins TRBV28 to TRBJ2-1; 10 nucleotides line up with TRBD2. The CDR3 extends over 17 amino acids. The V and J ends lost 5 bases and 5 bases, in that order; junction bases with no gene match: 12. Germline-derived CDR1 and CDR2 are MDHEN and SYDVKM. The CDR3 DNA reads TGTGCCAGCAGTCAAGCACTAGCGGGAAGGCCCCACAATGAGCAGTTCTTC. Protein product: CASSQALAGRPHNEQFF.

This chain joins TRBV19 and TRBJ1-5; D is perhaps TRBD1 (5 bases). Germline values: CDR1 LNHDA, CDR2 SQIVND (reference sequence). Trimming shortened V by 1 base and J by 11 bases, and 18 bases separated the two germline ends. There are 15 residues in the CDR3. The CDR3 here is CASSIGGAPDPTQHF. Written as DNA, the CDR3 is TGTGCCAGTAGTATAGGTGGGGCCCCGGATCCAACCCAGCATTTT.

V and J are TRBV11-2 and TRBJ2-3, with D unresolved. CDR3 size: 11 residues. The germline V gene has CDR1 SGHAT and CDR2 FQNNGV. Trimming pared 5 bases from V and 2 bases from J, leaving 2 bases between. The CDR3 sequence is CASSHTDTQYF. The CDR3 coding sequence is TGTGCCAGCAGCCACACAGATACGCAGTATTTT.

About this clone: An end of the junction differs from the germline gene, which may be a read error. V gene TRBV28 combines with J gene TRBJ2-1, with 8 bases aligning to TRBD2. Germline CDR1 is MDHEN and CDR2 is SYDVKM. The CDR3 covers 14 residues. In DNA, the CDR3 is TGTGCCAGTCATAAGACGGGGGGGCCGAATGGGCAGTTCTTC. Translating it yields CASHKTGGPNGQFF.

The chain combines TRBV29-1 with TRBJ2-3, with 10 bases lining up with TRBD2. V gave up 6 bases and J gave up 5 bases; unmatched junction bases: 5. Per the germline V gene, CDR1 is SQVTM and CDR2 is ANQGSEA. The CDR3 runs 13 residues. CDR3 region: CSVTSGMIDTQYF. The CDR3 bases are TGCAGCGTAACTAGCGGGATGATAGATACGCAGTATTTT.

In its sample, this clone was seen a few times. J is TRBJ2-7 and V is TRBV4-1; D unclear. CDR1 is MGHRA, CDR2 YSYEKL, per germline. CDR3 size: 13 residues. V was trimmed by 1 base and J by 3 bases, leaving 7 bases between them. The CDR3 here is CASSQGDFYEQYF. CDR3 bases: TGCGCCAGCAGCCAAGGCGACTTCTACGAGCAGTACTTC.

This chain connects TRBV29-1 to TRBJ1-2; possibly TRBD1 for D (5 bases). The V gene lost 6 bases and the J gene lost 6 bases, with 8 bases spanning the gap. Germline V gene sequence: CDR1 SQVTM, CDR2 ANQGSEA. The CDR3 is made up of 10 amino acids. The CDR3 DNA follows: TGCAGCGTGGGGGGGGATGGCTACACCTTC. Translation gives CSVGGDGYTF.

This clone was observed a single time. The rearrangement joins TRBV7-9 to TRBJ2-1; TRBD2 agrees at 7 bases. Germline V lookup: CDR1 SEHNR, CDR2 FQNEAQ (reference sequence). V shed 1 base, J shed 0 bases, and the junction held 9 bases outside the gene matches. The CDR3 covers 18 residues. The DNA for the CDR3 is TGTGCCAGCAGCTTAGTTCGTAAGCGGGATAACTCCTACAATGAGCAGTTCTTC. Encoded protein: CASSLVRKRDNSYNEQFF.

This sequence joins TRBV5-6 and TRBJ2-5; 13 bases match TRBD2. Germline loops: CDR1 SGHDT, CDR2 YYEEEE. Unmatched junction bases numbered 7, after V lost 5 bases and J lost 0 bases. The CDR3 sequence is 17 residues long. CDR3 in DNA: TGTGCCAGCAGAAGGACTAGCGGGGGAACGTACCAAGAGACCCAGTACTTC. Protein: CASRRTSGGTYQETQYF. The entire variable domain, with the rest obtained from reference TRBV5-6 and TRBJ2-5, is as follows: DAGVTQSPTHLIKTRGQQVTLRCSPKSGHDTVSWYQQALGQGPQFIFQYYEEEERQRGNFPDRFSGHQFPNYSSELNVNALLLGDSALYLCASRRTSGGTYQETQYFGPGTRLLVL.

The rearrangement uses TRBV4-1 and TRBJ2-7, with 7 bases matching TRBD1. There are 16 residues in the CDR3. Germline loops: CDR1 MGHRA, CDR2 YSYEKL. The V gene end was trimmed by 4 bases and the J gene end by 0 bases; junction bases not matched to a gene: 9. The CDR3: CASSRDEGAPSYEQYF. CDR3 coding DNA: TGCGCCAGCAGCCGAGATGAGGGGGCCCCCTCCTACGAGCAGTACTTC.

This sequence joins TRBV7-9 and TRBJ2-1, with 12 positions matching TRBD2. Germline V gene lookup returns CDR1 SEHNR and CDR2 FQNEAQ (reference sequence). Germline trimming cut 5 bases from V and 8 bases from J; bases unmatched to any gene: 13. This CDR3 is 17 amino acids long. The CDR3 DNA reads TGTGCCAGCAGCCGGGCGGGTCTAGCGGGAGGGCCACATGAGCAGTTCTTC. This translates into CASSRAGLAGGPHEQFF.

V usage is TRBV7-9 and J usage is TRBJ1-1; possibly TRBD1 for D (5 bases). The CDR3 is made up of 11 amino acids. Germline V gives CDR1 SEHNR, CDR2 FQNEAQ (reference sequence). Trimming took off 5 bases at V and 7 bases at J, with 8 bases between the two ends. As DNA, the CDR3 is TGTGCCAGCAGCCCTGACAGTGAAGCTTTCTTT. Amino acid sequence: CASSPDSEAFF.

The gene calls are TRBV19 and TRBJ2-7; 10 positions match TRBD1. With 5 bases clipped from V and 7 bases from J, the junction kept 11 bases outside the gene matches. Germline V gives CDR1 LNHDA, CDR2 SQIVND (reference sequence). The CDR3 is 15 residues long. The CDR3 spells CASSGGQGDLREQYF. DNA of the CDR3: TGTGCCAGTAGTGGTGGACAGGGGGACCTACGGGAGCAGTACTTC.

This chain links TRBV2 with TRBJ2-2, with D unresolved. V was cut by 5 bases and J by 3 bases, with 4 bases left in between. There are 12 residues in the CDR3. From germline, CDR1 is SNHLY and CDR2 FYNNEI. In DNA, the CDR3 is TGTGCCAGCAGTCCGTACACCGGGGAGCTGTTTTTT. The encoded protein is CASSPYTGELFF.

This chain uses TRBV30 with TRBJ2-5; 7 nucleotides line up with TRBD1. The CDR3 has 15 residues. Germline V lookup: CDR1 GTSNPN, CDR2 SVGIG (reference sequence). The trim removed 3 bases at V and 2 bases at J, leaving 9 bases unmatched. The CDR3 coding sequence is TGTGCCTGGAGCCTAATGGGACAGCTTCAAGAGACCCAGTACTTC. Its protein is CAWSLMGQLQETQYF.

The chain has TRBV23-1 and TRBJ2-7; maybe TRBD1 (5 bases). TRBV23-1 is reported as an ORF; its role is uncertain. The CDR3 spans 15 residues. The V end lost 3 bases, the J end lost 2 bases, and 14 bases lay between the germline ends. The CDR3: CASSHSGHEPYEQYF. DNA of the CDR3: TGCGCCAGCAGTCACAGTGGACATGAACCCTACGAGCAGTACTTC.

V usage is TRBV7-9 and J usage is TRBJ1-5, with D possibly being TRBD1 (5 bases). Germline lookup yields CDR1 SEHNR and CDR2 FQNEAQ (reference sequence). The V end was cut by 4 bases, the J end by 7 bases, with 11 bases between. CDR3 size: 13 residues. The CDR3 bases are TGTGCCAGCAGCTCTTTCGGGGGGCAGCCCCAGCATTTT. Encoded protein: CASSSFGGQPQHF.

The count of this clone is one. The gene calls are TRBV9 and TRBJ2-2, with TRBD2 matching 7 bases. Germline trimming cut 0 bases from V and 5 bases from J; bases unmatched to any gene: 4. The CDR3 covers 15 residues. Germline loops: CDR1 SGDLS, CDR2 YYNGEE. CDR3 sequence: CASSVGEGRTGELFF. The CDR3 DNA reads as TGTGCCAGCAGCGTAGGGGAGGGGCGAACCGGGGAGCTGTTTTTT.